Following are 28 T cell receptor beta chains from one sample sequenced in a study of cytomegalovirus exposure and HLA in healthy donors. Both 60 Vbeta primers and 13 Jbeta primers went into the PCR. Using immunoSEQ multiplex PCR, the repertoire was profiled, and TCRdb retains in-frame clones only, with some absent. The sample lists some 120,000 clones; 83% were seen once. Sample: PBMCs. The receptors stem from a man aged 18 to 29 in good health and CMV-seropositive.

CDR3 bases: TGCAGCGTCCCCGCGGCTGGAAACACCATATATTTT. Translated, it gives CSVPAAGNTIYF. This chain uses TRBV29-1 with TRBJ1-3; D not resolved. Germline V gives CDR1 SQVTM, CDR2 ANQGSEA. Trimming took 6 bases from V and 2 from J, leaving 8 bases between them. CDR3 length: 12 amino acids.

The chain uses TRBV5-1 and TRBJ2-4; 7 bases line up with TRBD2. J lost 5 bases, V lost 1 base, and 6 bases had no gene match. CDR1 and CDR2 from the germline V gene are SGHRS and YFSETQ. CDR3 length: 15 residues. The CDR3 here is CASSLSGADENIQYF. The CDR3 nucleotides read TGCGCCAGCAGCTTGAGCGGGGCGGATGAAAACATTCAGTACTTC.

The table lists this clone with a few counts. V usage is TRBV30 and J usage is TRBJ2-2; no definite D call. The CDR3 loop spans 13 amino acids. Trimming pared 1 base from V and 0 bases from J, leaving 3 bases between. Germline V gives CDR1 GTSNPN, CDR2 SVGIG (reference sequence). For the CDR3, the DNA is TGTGCCTGGAGTGCGGCGAACACCGGGGAGCTGTTTTTT. Translated, it gives CAWSAANTGELFF.

The rearrangement uses TRBV19 and TRBJ2-1; D is unresolved. CDR3 length: 14 amino acids. Between the trimmed V and J ends, which lost 2 bases and 8 bases, there was a span of 13 bases. The V gene's germline CDR1 is LNHDA and CDR2 SQIVND (reference sequence). The CDR3 nucleotides are TGTGCCAGTAGTATAAGTCTTCCCAGCGATGAGCAGTTCTTC. This codes for CASSISLPSDEQFF.

The chain links TRBV27 to TRBJ1-5; TRBD1 is a possible D gene (6 bases). The V and J ends lost 5 bases and 0 bases respectively, with 11 bases between them. Germline V CDR1 and CDR2: MNHEY, SMNVEV (reference sequence). The CDR3 totals 15 residues. The CDR3 coding sequence is TGTGCCAGCAGTACCTCGGACAGTAGCAATCAGCCCCAGCATTTT. This encodes CASSTSDSSNQPQHF.

Notes on this clone: Within the sample, other DNA sequences also encode this same CDR3. This sequence joins TRBV6-5 and TRBJ1-1, with 10 bases lining up with TRBD1. Germline V gene data show CDR1 as MNHEY and CDR2 as SVGAGI. With 5 bases clipped from V and 0 bases from J, the junction kept 3 bases outside the gene matches. The CDR3 loop spans 15 amino acids. The chain's CDR3 is CASSRGQGLNTEAFF. The CDR3 region has the DNA TGTGCCAGCAGTCGGGGACAGGGGTTGAACACTGAAGCTTTCTTT.

V gene TRBV25-1 combines with J gene TRBJ1-3, with a possible D match to TRBD1 (5 bases). Trimming shortened V by 7 bases and J by 4 bases, and 11 bases separated the two germline ends. The CDR3 covers 13 residues. CDR1 and CDR2 (germline): MGHDK, SYGVNS. CDR3 sequence (DNA): TGTGCCAGCAATCGGGGGGGAGGAAACACCATATATTTT. Protein product: CASNRGGGNTIYF.

This clone was observed once. The sample holds other DNA sequences that translate to the same CDR3. The rearrangement uses TRBV5-1 and TRBJ2-7, with TRBD2 matching over 9 bases. The CDR3 spans 15 residues. J was trimmed by 8 bases and V by 3 bases; bases with no gene match: 12. Germline-derived CDR1 and CDR2 are SGHRS and YFSETQ. In nucleotides, the CDR3 is TGCGCCAGCAGCTCTGGGACTAGCCTATCAGGGCAGCAGTACTTC. Its protein product is CASSSGTSLSGQQYF.

J is TRBJ2-3 and V is TRBV5-1, with D maybe TRBD2 (5 bases). Germline values: CDR1 SGHRS, CDR2 YFSETQ. The CDR3 contains 13 residues. The ends were cut back, 0 bases at V and 6 bases at J, with 8 bases in the middle. The DNA of the CDR3 is TGCGCCAGCAGCTTGGCGGGGTTGGATACGCAGTATTTT. It is translated as CASSLAGLDTQYF.

The chain links TRBV5-1 to TRBJ1-2; no definite D call. Germline V gives CDR1 SGHRS, CDR2 YFSETQ. The CDR3 sequence is 13 residues long. Trimming shortened V by 4 bases and J by 0 bases, and 7 bases separated the two germline ends. CDR3 sequence (DNA): TGCGCCAGCAGCCTAACAGCTAACTATGGCTACACCTTC. It is translated as CASSLTANYGYTF.

The chain employs TRBV9 and TRBJ1-2; the D gene is possibly TRBD1 (5 bases). The CDR3 is 17 residues long. Germline V gives CDR1 SGDLS, CDR2 YYNGEE. The germline V and J ends were trimmed by 2 bases and 5 bases, with 22 bases remaining between them. DNA for the CDR3: TGTGCCAGCAGCGTCTCCTTAGGGAGGGGACTGACATATGGCTACACCTTC. Residues: CASSVSLGRGLTYGYTF. The whole variable domain, filled in from reference TRBV9 and TRBJ1-2, reads DSGVTQTPKHLITATGQRVTLRCSPRSGDLSVYWYQQSLDQGLQFLIQYYNGEERAKGNILERFSAQQFPDLHSELNLSSLELGDSALYFCASSVSLGRGLTYGYTFGSGTRLTVV.

This clone was picked up one time. This rearrangement joins TRBV5-6 to TRBJ2-1; D remains ambiguous. In germline, CDR1 is SGHDT, CDR2 YYEEEE. This CDR3 has 14 residues. Trimming removed 0 bases at V and 7 bases at J, with 11 bases between. In DNA, the CDR3 is TGTGCCAGCAGCTTGGCAGTGGTACCAAATGAGCAGTTCTTC. Translation gives CASSLAVVPNEQFF.

This chain connects TRBV11-2 to TRBJ1-3; a possible D gene is TRBD1 (5 bases). The CDR3 is made up of 14 amino acids. From germline, CDR1 is SGHAT and CDR2 FQNNGV. The V end lost 5 bases, the J end lost 3 bases, and 11 bases lay between the germline ends. CDR3 sequence reads: CASSPDSFGNTIYF. The CDR3, as DNA: TGTGCCAGCAGCCCCGACAGCTTTGGAAACACCATATATTTT.

The chain joins TRBV4-2 to TRBJ1-1; D is undetermined. This CDR3 comprises 13 residues. The V gene's germline CDR1 is LGHNA and CDR2 YNFKEQ. Trimming pared 4 bases from V and 5 bases from J, leaving 11 bases between. The CDR3 loop reads CASSLATGTEAFF. The CDR3, as DNA: TGTGCCAGCAGCCTAGCGACGGGGACTGAAGCTTTCTTT.

The chain combines TRBV2 with TRBJ2-2; D may be TRBD1 (6 bases). CDR3 length equals 16 residues. The germline gives CDR1 SNHLY, CDR2 FYNNEI. V gave up 3 bases and J gave up 2 bases, with 13 bases separating them. The CDR3 coding sequence is TGTGCCAGCAGTGAGTTGGCAGGGGAAAACACCGGGGAGCTGTTTTTT. The encoded protein is CASSELAGENTGELFF. Supplemented by reference TRBV2 and TRBJ2-2, the full variable domain reads EPEVTQTPSHQVTQMGQEVILRCVPISNHLYFYWYRQILGQKVEFLVSFYNNEISEKSEIFDDQFSVERPDGSNFTLKIRSTKLEDSAMYFCASSELAGENTGELFFGEGSRLTVL.

V is TRBV11-2 and J is TRBJ2-3, with D perhaps matching TRBD1 (6 bases). CDR1 and CDR2 (germline): SGHAT, FQNNGV. V was clipped by 5 bases and J by 3 bases, with 9 bases between them. The CDR3 is 13 amino acids. Written as DNA, the CDR3 is TGTGCCAGCAGCCAGGGGATGACAGATACGCAGTATTTT. It is translated as CASSQGMTDTQYF.

This chain connects TRBV7-8 to TRBJ2-1, with 12 nucleotides matching TRBD1. Unmatched junction bases numbered 8, after V lost 5 bases and J lost 0 bases. The CDR3 totals 18 residues. CDR1 is SGHVS and CDR2 is FQNEAQ in the germline V gene. The chain's CDR3 is CASSRDRGLRGSYNEQFF. DNA for the CDR3: TGTGCCAGCAGCCGGGACAGGGGGCTTAGAGGCTCCTACAATGAGCAGTTCTTC.

The chain has TRBV11-2 and TRBJ1-1, with 12 nucleotides matching TRBD1. Germline V gives CDR1 SGHAT, CDR2 FQNNGV. Trimming at V came to 5 bases and at J to 3 bases, leaving 7 bases not matched to a gene. The CDR3 contains 16 residues. The CDR3 coding sequence is TGTGCCAGCAGCGACCCCGGGACAGGGGGCTACACTGAAGCTTTCTTT. Translated, it gives CASSDPGTGGYTEAFF.

The gene calls are TRBV2 and TRBJ2-7, with D unresolved. The CDR3 contains 13 residues. CDR1 is SNHLY and CDR2 is FYNNEI in the germline V gene. V lost 2 bases and J lost 5, with 10 bases in between. The CDR3 here is CASSEIVRDEQYF. CDR3 nucleotides: TGTGCCAGCAGTGAAATTGTCCGGGACGAGCAGTACTTC. The full variable domain, its missing parts supplied by reference TRBV2 and TRBJ2-7, is EPEVTQTPSHQVTQMGQEVILRCVPISNHLYFYWYRQILGQKVEFLVSFYNNEISEKSEIFDDQFSVERPDGSNFTLKIRSTKLEDSAMYFCASSEIVRDEQYFGPGTRLTVT.

This clone was found once. This sequence joins TRBV15 and TRBJ2-1; TRBD2 agrees at 8 bases. Germline CDR1 and CDR2: LNHNV and YYDKDF (reference sequence). The ends lost 1 base at V and 4 bases at J; junction bases unmatched: 3. The CDR3 has 15 residues. CDR3 coding DNA: TGTGCCACCAGCAGAGGAAGCGGGGGTTACAATGAGCAGTTCTTC. This gives the protein CATSRGSGGYNEQFF.

The chain couples TRBV7-3 to TRBJ2-7, with 7 bases that match TRBD1. Trimming at V came to 5 bases and at J to 3 bases, leaving 7 bases not matched to a gene. Per germline, CDR1 SGHTA and CDR2 FQGTGA. This CDR3 has 14 residues. CDR3 residues: CASSISGTVYEQYF. As DNA, the CDR3 is TGTGCCAGCAGCATTTCCGGGACAGTCTACGAGCAGTACTTC.

The chain has TRBV2 and TRBJ1-2; possibly TRBD1 for D (6 bases). V lost 6 bases to trimming and J lost 8 bases, with 19 bases between them. In germline, CDR1 is SNHLY, CDR2 FYNNEI. This CDR3 contains 14 residues. The CDR3 here is CASSAPRGGRGYTF. In DNA, the CDR3 is TGTGCCAGCAGCGCGCCTCGGGGGGGCCGGGGCTACACCTTC.

CDR3 bases: TGTGCCAGCAGCTTAGCGGGGGGCGAGCAGTACTTC. Translating it yields CASSLAGGEQYF. The rearrangement joins TRBV7-6 to TRBJ2-7; tentative D call: TRBD2 (6 bases). This CDR3 contains 12 residues. V was cut by 0 bases and J by 6 bases, with 6 bases left in between. Germline loops: CDR1 SGHVS, CDR2 FNYEAQ. Combining the CDR3 with reference TRBV7-6 and TRBJ2-7 gives the whole variable domain GAGVSQSPRYKVTKRGQDVALRCDPISGHVSLYWYRQALGQGPEFLTYFNYEAQQDKSGLPNDRFSAERPEGSISTLTIQRTEQRDSAMYRCASSLAGGEQYFGPGTRLTVT.

The chain couples TRBV9 to TRBJ1-1; D is possibly TRBD1 (6 bases). The CDR3 sequence is 15 residues long. V was clipped by 0 bases and J by 3 bases, with 12 bases between them. CDR1 and CDR2 (germline): SGDLS, YYNGEE. In DNA, the CDR3 is TGTGCCAGCAGCGTAGGGGGGGGCTGGGACACTGAAGCTTTCTTT. Its protein is CASSVGGGWDTEAFF.

Concerning this clone itself: Germline is not matched at one junction end, which may reflect a read error. CDR3 sequence reads: CASSNSLGSGQPQHF. The DNA of the CDR3 is TGTGCCAGCAGTAACTCCTTGGGAAGCGGTCAGCCCCAGCATTTT. The chain combines TRBV6-5 with TRBJ1-5; D not certain. The CDR3 runs 15 residues. Germline V gives CDR1 MNHEY, CDR2 SVGAGI.

The table lists this clone with a count of one. The V gene is TRBV6-5, the J gene TRBJ2-1; D remains ambiguous. The V and J ends lost 0 bases and 4 bases respectively, with 7 bases between them. The CDR3 has 14 amino acids. The germline gives CDR1 MNHEY, CDR2 SVGAGI. The chain's CDR3 is CASSYSGKYNEQFF. CDR3 DNA: TGTGCCAGCAGTTACTCGGGCAAGTACAATGAGCAGTTCTTC.

The chain has TRBV7-9 and TRBJ2-2; no reliable D call. Germline CDR1 is SEHNR and CDR2 is FQNEAQ (reference sequence). V was trimmed by 5 bases and J by 6 bases, leaving 16 bases between them. The CDR3 has 15 residues. CDR3 in DNA: TGTGCCAGCAGCGCCCCCCGTCCTGGAGCCGGGGAGCTGTTTTTT. The encoded protein is CASSAPRPGAGELFF.

V gene TRBV7-3 combines with J gene TRBJ2-3; D call uncertain. The germline V and J ends were trimmed by 5 bases and 2 bases, with 11 bases remaining between them. Germline assignment: CDR1 SGHTA and CDR2 FQGTGA. The CDR3 has 14 amino acids. CDR3 region: CASSNSQVTDTQYF. Written as DNA, the CDR3 is TGTGCCAGCAGCAACAGCCAGGTCACAGATACGCAGTATTTT.